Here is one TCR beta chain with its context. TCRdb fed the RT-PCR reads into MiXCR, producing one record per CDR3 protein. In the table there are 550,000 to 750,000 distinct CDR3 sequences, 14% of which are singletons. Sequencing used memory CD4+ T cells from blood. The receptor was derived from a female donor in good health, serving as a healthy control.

The CDR3 bases are TGCAGTGCTAGAGATCTGGGACTAGGTTTGAAAAATACGCAGTATTTT. Amino acid sequence: CSARDLGLGLKNTQYF. The chain joins TRBV20-1 to TRBJ2-3; 8 bases match TRBD2. CDR3 length: 16 amino acids. Trimming cost V 0 bases and J 7 bases; bases outside gene matches: 12. Germline V gene sequence: CDR1 DFQATT, CDR2 SNEGSKA (reference sequence).